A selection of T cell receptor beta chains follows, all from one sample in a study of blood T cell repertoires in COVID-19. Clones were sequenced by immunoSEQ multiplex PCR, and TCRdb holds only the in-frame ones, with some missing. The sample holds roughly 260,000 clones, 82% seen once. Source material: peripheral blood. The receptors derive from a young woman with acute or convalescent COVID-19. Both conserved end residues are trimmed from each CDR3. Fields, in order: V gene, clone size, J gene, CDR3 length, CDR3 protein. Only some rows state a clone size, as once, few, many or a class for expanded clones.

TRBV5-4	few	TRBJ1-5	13	ASSLGQGSNQPQH
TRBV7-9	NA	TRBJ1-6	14	ASSPSPGGVNSPLH
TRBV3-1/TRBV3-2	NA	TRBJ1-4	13	ASSQRGGTNEKLF
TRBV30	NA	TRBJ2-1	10	AWRLRAAEQF
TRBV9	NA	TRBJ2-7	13	ASSVAGQGGYEQY
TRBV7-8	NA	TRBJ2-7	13	ASSSGLSLSYEQY
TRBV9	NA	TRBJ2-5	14	ASSDSQGKEQETQY
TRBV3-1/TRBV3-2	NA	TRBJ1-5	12	ASSQDSSNQPQH
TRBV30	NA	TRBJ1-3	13	AWSSDSRAGNTIY
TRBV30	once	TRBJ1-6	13	AWATGGGESSPLH
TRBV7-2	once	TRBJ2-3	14	ASSHKTGGSSDTQY
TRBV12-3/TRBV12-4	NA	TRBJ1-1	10	ASTFAGGLSF
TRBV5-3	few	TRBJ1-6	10	ARSSGNSPLH
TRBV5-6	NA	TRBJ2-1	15	ASNGEGLAGSYNEQF
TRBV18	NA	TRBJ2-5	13	ASSPQTSGQETQY
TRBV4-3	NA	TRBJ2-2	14	ASSQDPGTDTGELF
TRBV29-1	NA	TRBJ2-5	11	SVEGLAGETQY
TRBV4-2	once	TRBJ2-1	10	ASSQDSTGQF
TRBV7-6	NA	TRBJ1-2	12	ASSLAEGDYGYT
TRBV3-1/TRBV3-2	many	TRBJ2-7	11	ASSQGRGYEQY
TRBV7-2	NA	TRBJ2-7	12	ASSLWTGVDEQY
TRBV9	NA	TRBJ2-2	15	ASSPNLGTGFTGELF
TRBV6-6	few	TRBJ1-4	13	ASSYSAGVPEKLF
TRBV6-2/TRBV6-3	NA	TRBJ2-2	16	ASSFPPGLALNTGELF
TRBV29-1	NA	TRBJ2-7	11	SAGTSGSYEQY
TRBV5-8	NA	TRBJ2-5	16	ASSFPLAGDPLMGTQY
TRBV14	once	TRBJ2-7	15	ASSQDWRGTATYEQY
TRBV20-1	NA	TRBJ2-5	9	SASRQETQY
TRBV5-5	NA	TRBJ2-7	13	ASSTGLEVVYEQY
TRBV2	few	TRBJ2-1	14	ASTHGGQGSYNEQF
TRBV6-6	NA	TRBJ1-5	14	ASSPEAGPRGQPQH
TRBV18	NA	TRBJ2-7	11	ASSKTAGYEQY
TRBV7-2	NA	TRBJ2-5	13	ASSSPTSGRETQY
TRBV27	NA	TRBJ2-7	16	ASSSPAGLAGLIYEQY
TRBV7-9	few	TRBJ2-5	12	ASSFPTGGETQY
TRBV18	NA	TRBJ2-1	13	ASSNRLAEYNEQF
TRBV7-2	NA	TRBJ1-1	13	ASSPAGTSNTEAF
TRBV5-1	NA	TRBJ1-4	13	ASSATGRGNEKLF
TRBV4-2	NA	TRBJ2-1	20	ASSPRLPTSGAAKDQYNEQF